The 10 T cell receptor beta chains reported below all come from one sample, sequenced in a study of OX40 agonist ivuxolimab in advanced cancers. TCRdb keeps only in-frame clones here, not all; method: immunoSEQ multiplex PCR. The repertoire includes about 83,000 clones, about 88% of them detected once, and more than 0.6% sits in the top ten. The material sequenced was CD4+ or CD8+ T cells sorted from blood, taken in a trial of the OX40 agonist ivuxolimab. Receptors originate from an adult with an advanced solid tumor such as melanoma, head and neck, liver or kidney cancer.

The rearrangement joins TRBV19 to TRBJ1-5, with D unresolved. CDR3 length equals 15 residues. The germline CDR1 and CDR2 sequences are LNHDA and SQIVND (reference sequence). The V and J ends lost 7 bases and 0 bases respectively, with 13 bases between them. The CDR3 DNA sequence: TGTGCCAGTAACTCCGGGAAAAATAGCAATCAGCCCCAGCATTTT. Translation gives CASNSGKNSNQPQHF.

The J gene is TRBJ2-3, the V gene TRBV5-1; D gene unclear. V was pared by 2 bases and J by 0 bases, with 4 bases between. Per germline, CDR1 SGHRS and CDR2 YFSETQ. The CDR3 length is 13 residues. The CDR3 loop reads CASSLSSTDTQYF. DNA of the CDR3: TGCGCCAGCAGCTTATCGAGCACAGATACGCAGTATTTT.

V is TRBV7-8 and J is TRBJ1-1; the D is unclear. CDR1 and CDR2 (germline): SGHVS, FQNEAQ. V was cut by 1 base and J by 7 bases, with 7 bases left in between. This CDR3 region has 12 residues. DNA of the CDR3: TGTGCCAGCAGCTTAGTGGGCCTTGAAGCTTTCTTT. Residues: CASSLVGLEAFF.

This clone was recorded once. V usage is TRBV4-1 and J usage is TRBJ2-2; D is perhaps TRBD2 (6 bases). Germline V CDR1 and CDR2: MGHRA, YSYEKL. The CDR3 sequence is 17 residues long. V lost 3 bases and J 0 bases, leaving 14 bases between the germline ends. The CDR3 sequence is CASSHFLTSANTGELFF. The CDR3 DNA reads TGCGCCAGCAGCCATTTTTTGACTAGTGCGAACACCGGGGAGCTGTTTTTT.

The CDR3 sequence: CATDRTGTEAFF. The CDR3 nucleotides read TGTGCCACCGATCGAACAGGGACTGAAGCTTTCTTT. This chain connects TRBV19 to TRBJ1-1; weak D call: TRBD1 (6 bases). The ends were cut back, 10 bases at V and 5 bases at J, with 14 bases in the middle. This CDR3 comprises 12 residues. The germline CDR1 and CDR2 sequences are LNHDA and SQIVND (reference sequence).

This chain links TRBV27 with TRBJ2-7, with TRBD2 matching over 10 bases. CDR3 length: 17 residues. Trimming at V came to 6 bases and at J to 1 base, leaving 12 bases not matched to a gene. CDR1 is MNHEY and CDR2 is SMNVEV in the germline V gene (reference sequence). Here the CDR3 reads CASRVGSSGGISYEQYF. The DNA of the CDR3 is TGTGCCAGCAGGGTGGGGAGTAGCGGGGGGATTTCCTACGAGCAGTACTTC.

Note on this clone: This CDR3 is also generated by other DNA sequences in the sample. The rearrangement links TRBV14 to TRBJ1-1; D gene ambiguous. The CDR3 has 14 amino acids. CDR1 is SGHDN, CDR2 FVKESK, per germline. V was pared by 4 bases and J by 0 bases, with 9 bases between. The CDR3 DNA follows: TGTGCCAGCAGCCCCCCCGGAATGAACACTGAAGCTTTCTTT. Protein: CASSPPGMNTEAFF.

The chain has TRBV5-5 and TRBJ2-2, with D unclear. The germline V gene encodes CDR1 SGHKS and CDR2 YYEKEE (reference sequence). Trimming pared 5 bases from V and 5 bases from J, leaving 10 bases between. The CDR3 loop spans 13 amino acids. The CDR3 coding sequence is TGTGCCAGCAGTTCAGCCATTACCGGGGAGCTGTTTTTT. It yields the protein CASSSAITGELFF.

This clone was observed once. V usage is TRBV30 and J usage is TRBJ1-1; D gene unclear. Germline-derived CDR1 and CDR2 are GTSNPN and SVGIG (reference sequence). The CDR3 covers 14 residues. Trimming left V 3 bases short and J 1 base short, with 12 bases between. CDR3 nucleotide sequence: TGTGCCTGGAGCAAGGAGATGAGGAACACTGAAGCTTTCTTT. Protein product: CAWSKEMRNTEAFF.

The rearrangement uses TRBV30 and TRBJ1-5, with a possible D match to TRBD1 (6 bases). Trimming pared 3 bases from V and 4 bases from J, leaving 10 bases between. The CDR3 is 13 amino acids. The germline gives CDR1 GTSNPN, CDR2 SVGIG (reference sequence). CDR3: CAWSVTGNQPQHF. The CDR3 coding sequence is TGTGCCTGGAGCGTTACAGGGAATCAGCCCCAGCATTTT.